This TCR beta chain was sequenced in a study of T cell responses to AZD1222 COVID-19 vaccine. Overall study findings and caveats: Clonal diversity was possibly underestimated, and white British individuals and females predominated among donors. Targets within unmutated variant regions were reportedly found for nearly half of spike-specific TCRs.

For this clone: Its antigen is currently unknown.

The table came from immunoSEQ multiplex PCR; TCRdb's copy has only in-frame clones and leaves some out. The top ten clones hold 0.9% to 1.1% of a sample with about 200,000 clones, 80% to 95% of them seen once. The CDR3 has 13 amino acids. V was cut by 3 bases and J by 8 bases, with 11 bases left in between. Sequencing was performed on peripheral blood, taken 28 days after the second AZD1222 dose. This sequence joins TRBV12-3 or TRBV12-4 and TRBJ2-1; D not resolved. This sequence was found in an adult who received the AZD1222 COVID-19 vaccine. CDR3 sequence (DNA): TGTGCCAGCAGTTTGAGTAGCCCCGATGAGCAGTTCTTC. This sequence encodes CASSLSSPDEQFF.